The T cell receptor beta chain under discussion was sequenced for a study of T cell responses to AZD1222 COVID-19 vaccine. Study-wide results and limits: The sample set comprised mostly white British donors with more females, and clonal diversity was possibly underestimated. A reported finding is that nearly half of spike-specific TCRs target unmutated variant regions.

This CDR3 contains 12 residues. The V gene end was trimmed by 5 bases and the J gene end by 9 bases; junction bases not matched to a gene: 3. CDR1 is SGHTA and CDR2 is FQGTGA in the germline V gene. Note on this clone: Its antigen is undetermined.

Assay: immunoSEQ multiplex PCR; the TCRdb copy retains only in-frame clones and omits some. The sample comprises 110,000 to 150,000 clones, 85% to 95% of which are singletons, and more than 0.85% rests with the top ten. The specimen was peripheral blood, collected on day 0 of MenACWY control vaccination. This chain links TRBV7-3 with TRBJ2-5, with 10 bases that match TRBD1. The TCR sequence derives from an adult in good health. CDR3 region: CASSTDRGPQYF. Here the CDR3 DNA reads TGTGCCAGCAGCACCGACAGGGGGCCCCAGTACTTC.